This TCR beta chain was retrieved from a study of response to subunit inactivated influenza vaccine (dated by TCRdb to 2016 to 2019). In the study overall: Deep quantitative profiling of the T cell receptor repertoire was used in the study to follow responses to a trivalent subunit inactivated influenza vaccine.

Remarks on this clonotype: What antigen it recognizes has not been identified. No base quality values were provided; no much bigger clone lies one nucleotide off.

From the germline V gene, CDR1 is LGHNA and CDR2 is YSLEER. Including cysteine and phenylalanine, the CDR3 has 15 amino acids. This entry keeps only the CDR3 DNA: 45 bases, framed from base 1. The trim is 0 bases for V and 8 bases for J, with a gap of 14 bases between the germline ends. The investigation overall reported the following: The authors suggested that each seasonal influenza vaccination may recruit only a limited number of new T cells.

Library creation used RT-PCR. TCRdb records Illumina HiSeq 2500 as the sequencer. TCRdb handled the public reads itself, with Q25 trimming in fastp and clone calling in MiXCR, and kept productive beta chains. Every distinct CDR3 protein forms one entry, paired with its most common genes and DNA. The sample data list 150,000 to 200,000 distinct CDR3 sequences, and approximately 12% of these were observed just once. The ten top clones hold about 29% of the sample. These data also featured in a second study, about T cells expressing NK-cell markers. Drawing on the second study: The TCR beta cDNA libraries were made using 5'RACE template switching, a step that added both a universal primer site and unique molecular identifiers. TCR beta-chain repertoires were profiled in sorted CD3+CD56+NKG2C+, CD3+CD56+NKG2C- and CD3+CD56-NKG2C+ T-cell subsets from fewer than 10 donors. Among the eight sequenced donors, only one was HCMV-seronegative, while the other seven were HCMV-seropositive. In several experiments an anti-gammadeltaTCR antibody was added to restrict sorting to alphabetaTCR-expressing T cells. In 5 to 7 donors, the dominant CD3+CD56+NKG2C+ clonotypes ranked among the top 10 CD8+ clonotypes, making up about 1.0-7.5% of CD8+ T cells. Those dominant clonotypes were again the most abundant among CD3+CD56-NKG2C+ cells in a few donors, at roughly 25-65%. Whether the expanded NKG2C-expressing T cell clones were specific for HCMV antigens was left unclear. Randomly selected healthy volunteers, three men and five women, were used as the eight sequenced donors. HCMV-specific IgG was detected in serum with a commercial ELISA kit to determine HCMV serostatus. Peripheral blood mononuclear cells were isolated from blood by Ficoll density gradient centrifugation. Magnetic immunoseparation with Miltenyi isolation kits was used to isolate CD4+ and CD8+ T cells from PBMC. Synthesis of cDNA was primed from the TCR beta constant segment and was followed by two consecutive PCR amplification steps. Libraries were sequenced as 2 x 150 bp reads on Illumina HiSeq 2000/2500, MiSeq or NextSeq. MIGEC handled demultiplexing of the reads and grouping by UMI, while MiTCR was used to assemble and quantify clonotypes. To exclude erroneous sequences, any TCR cDNA sequence not supported by at least two reads was discarded. Downstream repertoire analysis used the tcR package, and clonotypes were matched across fractions by CDR3 nucleotide sequence plus V segment. VDJmatch was used to annotate antigen specificity against VDJdb, with one amino acid substitution in CDR3 permitted.

Sequences were derived from CD8+ T cells sorted from PBMCs, sampled about 13 days after vaccination. The chain is made from TRBV4-3 and TRBJ1-5; possibly the D gene is TRBD1, per 5 matching bases. This TCR derives from a man aged 45-65 years who received an inactivated influenza vaccine. Donor details come from another sample of the same person, matched by shared clones. The CDR3 corresponds to CASSQERDRRKPQHF. The DNA sequence reads TGCGCCAGCAGCCAAGAGCGGGACCGTAGAAAGCCCCAGCATTTT.